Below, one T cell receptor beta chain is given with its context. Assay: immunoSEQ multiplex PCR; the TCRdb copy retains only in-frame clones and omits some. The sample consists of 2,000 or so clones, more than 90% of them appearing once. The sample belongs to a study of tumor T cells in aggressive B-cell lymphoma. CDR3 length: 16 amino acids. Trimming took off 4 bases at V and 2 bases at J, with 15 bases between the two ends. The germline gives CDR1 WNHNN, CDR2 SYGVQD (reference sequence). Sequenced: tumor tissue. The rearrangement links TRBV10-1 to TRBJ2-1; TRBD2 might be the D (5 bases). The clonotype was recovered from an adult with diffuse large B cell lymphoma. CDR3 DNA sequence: TGCGCCAGCAGTGGCGGTGGACTGGCCACCTACAATGAGCAGTTCTTC. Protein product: CASSGGGLATYNEQFF.